This T cell receptor beta chain was identified during a study of human T cells and chemical hapten exposure. As for the study in general: Chiefly female patients presented with alopecia areata, totalis or universalis. Study results and limitations: Expanded TCRs were compared with controls, and the expanded TCRs formed significantly more large CDR3 similarity clusters.

This clonotype was detected many times. Its antigen is still unknown. Time point of the sample: patch test 2, 6 weeks after DPC sensitization. This sample's treatment: therapeutic diphenylcyclopropenone sensitization with weekly scalp DPC. Suited to DPC and affected by alopecia, the donors ranged from 18 to 70 years old. TCRdb fed the RACE reads into MiXCR, producing one record per CDR3 protein. In the table there are over 35,000 distinct CDR3 sequences, just under 9% of which are singletons. The length of the CDR3 is 12 residues. CDR1 is MDHEN and CDR2 is SYDVKM in the germline V gene. J gave up 11 bases and V 2 bases, and 5 bases lay outside the gene matches.

The receptor was isolated from a woman in her thirties or forties with alopecia areata. Some clones in this sample may be carry-over from other donors' samples. The chain carries TRBV28 and TRBJ1-1; 7 positions agree with TRBD1. Sequenced material: whole blood, taken in connection with sensitization to the hapten diphenylcyclopropenone (DPC). The CDR3 bases are TGTGCCAGCAGTTTACCGGACAGGAGTGCTTTCTTT. It is translated as CASSLPDRSAFF. Complete variable domain (other parts from reference TRBV28 and TRBJ1-1): DVKVTQSSRYLVKRTGEKVFLECVQDMDHENMFWYRQDPGLGLRLIYFSYDVKMKEKGDIPEGYSVSREKKERFSLILESASTNQTSMYLCASSLPDRSAFFGQGTRLTVV.